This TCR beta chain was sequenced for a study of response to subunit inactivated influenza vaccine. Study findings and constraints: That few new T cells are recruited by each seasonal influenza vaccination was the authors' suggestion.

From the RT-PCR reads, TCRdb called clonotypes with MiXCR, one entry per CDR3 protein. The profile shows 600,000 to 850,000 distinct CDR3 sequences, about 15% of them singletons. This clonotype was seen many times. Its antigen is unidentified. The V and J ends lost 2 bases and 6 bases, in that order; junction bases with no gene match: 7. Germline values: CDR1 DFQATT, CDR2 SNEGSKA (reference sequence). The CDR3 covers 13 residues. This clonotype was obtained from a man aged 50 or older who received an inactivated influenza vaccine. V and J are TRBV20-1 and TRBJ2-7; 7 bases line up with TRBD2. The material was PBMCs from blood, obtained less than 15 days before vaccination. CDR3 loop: CSARLYTSVEQYF. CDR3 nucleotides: TGCAGTGCTAGATTATACACTAGCGTCGAGCAGTACTTC.